A selection of T cell receptor beta chains follows, all from one sample in a study of regulatory T cells in long-lasting Graves disease. TCRdb passed the multiplex PCR reads through MiXCR, listing each CDR3 protein once. The data show around 400,000 distinct CDR3 sequences, 15% to 19% seen once. Sequencing was performed on peripheral blood mononuclear cells (PBMCs), taken at new diagnosis, from a patient treated with antithyroid drugs. The receptors shown here come from a female donor with Graves disease. Both conserved end residues are part of each CDR3. The D gene is left open where the match is weak.

j_gene: TRBJ1-1
v_gene: TRBV29-1
d_gene: -
CDR3aa: CSVPGRINTEAFF

j_gene: TRBJ1-5
v_gene: TRBV29-1
d_gene: -
CDR3aa: CSVGGADQPQHF

j_gene: TRBJ2-2
v_gene: TRBV3-1
d_gene: -
CDR3aa: CASSQVRNTGELFF

j_gene: TRBJ2-1
v_gene: TRBV7-9
d_gene: TRBD2
CDR3aa: CASSSRGDSGYYNEQFF

j_gene: TRBJ1-1
v_gene: TRBV27
d_gene: -
CDR3aa: CASGQGQEAFF

j_gene: TRBJ2-6
v_gene: TRBV11-2
d_gene: TRBD2
CDR3aa: CASRPLWAGGSGANVLTF

j_gene: TRBJ1-2
v_gene: TRBV28
d_gene: -
CDR3aa: CASSYSLSYGYTF

j_gene: TRBJ1-2
v_gene: TRBV5-4
d_gene: -
CDR3aa: CASSYGTKTFTF

j_gene: TRBJ2-7
v_gene: TRBV6-2/TRBV6-3
d_gene: -
CDR3aa: CASSLNDEQYF

j_gene: TRBJ2-1
v_gene: TRBV12-3/TRBV12-4
d_gene: -
CDR3aa: CASSWGLNEQFF

j_gene: TRBJ1-2
v_gene: TRBV9
d_gene: TRBD1
CDR3aa: CASSMRQGSGYTF

j_gene: TRBJ2-3
v_gene: TRBV5-6
d_gene: -
CDR3aa: CASSLFTGNTDTQYF

j_gene: TRBJ2-3
v_gene: TRBV20-1
d_gene: -
CDR3aa: CSAREVDTQYF

j_gene: TRBJ2-7
v_gene: TRBV20-1
d_gene: -
CDR3aa: CSARGTDVYEQYF

j_gene: TRBJ1-2
v_gene: TRBV18
d_gene: -
CDR3aa: CASSRKRDVREYGYTF

j_gene: TRBJ2-1
v_gene: TRBV27
d_gene: TRBD2
CDR3aa: CASRGTSDLSYNEQFF

j_gene: TRBJ2-5
v_gene: TRBV5-1
d_gene: -
CDR3aa: CASSLGRRETQYF

j_gene: TRBJ2-5
v_gene: TRBV27
d_gene: TRBD2
CDR3aa: CASSLQPTSAQETQYF